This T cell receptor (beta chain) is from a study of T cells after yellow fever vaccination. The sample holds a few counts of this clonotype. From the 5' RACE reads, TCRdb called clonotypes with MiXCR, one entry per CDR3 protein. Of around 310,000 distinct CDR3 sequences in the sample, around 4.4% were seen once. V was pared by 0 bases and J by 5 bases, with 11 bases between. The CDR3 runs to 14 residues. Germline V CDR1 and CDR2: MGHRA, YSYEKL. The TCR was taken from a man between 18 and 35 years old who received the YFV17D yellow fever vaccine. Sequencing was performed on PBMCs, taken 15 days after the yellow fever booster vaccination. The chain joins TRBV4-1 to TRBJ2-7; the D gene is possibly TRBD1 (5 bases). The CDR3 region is CASSQDPQGDEQYV. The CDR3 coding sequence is TGCGCCAGCAGCCAAGATCCCCAGGGCGACGAGCAGTACGTC.